This T cell receptor (beta chain) was obtained from a study of metastatic and nonmetastatic thyroid tumors. By proportion, this clone is large. The germline gives CDR1 DFQATT, CDR2 SNEGSKA (reference sequence). This CDR3 contains 14 residues. The germline V and J ends were trimmed by 6 bases and 3 bases, with 14 bases remaining between them. Prior to thyroid surgery, none of the patients had received any treatment. Using MiXCR, TCRdb re-called clones from the PCR reads. The data hold some 15,000 clones, with approximately 20% observed a single time. This TCR was sampled from a female donor with papillary thyroid cancer or a benign thyroid nodule (not recorded which). Some clones in this sample may be carry-over from other donors' samples. The V call is TRBV20-1, the J call TRBJ2-2; D call uncertain. The sequencing input was adjacent normal tissue. The CDR3 reads CSARMGGDTGELFF. DNA for the CDR3: TGCAGTGCCCGCATGGGCGGAGACACCGGGGAGCTGTTTTTT.